The 27 T cell receptor beta chains in this list originate from one sample, sequenced in a study of OX40 agonist ivuxolimab in advanced cancers. The method was immunoSEQ multiplex PCR; TCRdb's version includes in-frame clones alone and lacks a portion of them. The sample includes 90,000 to 100,000 clones, more than 85% of them seen just once. The sample was CD4+ or CD8+ T cells sorted from blood, taken in a trial of the OX40 agonist ivuxolimab. These receptor sequences come from an adult with an advanced solid tumor such as melanoma, head and neck, liver or kidney cancer.

This chain uses TRBV4-3 with TRBJ2-1; tentatively, D is TRBD2 (5 bases). The CDR3 length is 17 residues. CDR1 and CDR2 (germline): LGHNA, YSLEER. V lost 0 bases to trimming and J lost 0 bases, with 12 bases between them. The CDR3: CASSQDLSTSSYNEQFF. CDR3 DNA: TGCGCCAGCAGCCAAGATCTCTCTACTAGCTCCTACAATGAGCAGTTCTTC.

This clone was picked up one time. The chain joins TRBV27 to TRBJ2-2; D gene ambiguous. Trimming removed 5 bases at V and 3 bases at J, with 4 bases between. The length of the CDR3 is 12 residues. The germline V gene encodes CDR1 MNHEY and CDR2 SMNVEV (reference sequence). The CDR3 nucleotides are TGTGCCAGCAGTCGTGACACCGGGGAGCTGTTTTTT. Its translation: CASSRDTGELFF.

The rearrangement uses TRBV5-1 and TRBJ2-3; D tentatively fits TRBD1 or TRBD2 (5 bases each). With 3 bases removed from V and 6 bases from J, the gap between germline ends came to 11 bases. The CDR3 runs 13 residues. In germline, CDR1 is SGHRS, CDR2 YFSETQ. The CDR3 DNA is TGCGCCAGCAGCTCCGGGGCCCGGGATACGCAGTATTTT. Residues: CASSSGARDTQYF. The full variable domain, its missing parts supplied by reference TRBV5-1 and TRBJ2-3, is KAGVTQTPRYLIKTRGQQVTLSCSPISGHRSVSWYQQTPGQGLQFLFEYFSETQRNKGNFPGRFSGRQFSNSRSEMNVSTLELGDSALYLCASSSGARDTQYFGPGTRLTVL.

The chain employs TRBV11-2 and TRBJ1-3, with no clear D. Germline loops: CDR1 SGHAT, CDR2 FQNNGV. The V gene lost 0 bases and the J gene lost 0 bases, with 3 bases spanning the gap. CDR3 length: 14 amino acids. CDR3 in DNA: TGTGCCAGCAGCTTAGATGCCTCTGGAAACACCATATATTTT. Its translation: CASSLDASGNTIYF.

V gene TRBV28 combines with J gene TRBJ1-1; D is unresolved. V lost 6 bases, J lost 7 bases, and 12 bases lay in between. The germline CDR1 and CDR2 sequences are MDHEN and SYDVKM. CDR3 size: 12 residues. This CDR3 reads CASSDQKLEAFF. For the CDR3, the DNA is TGTGCCAGCAGCGACCAAAAGCTTGAAGCTTTCTTT.

This chain's CDR3 is CASSLTGQGGEKLFF. CDR3 bases: TGCGCCAGCAGCTTGACCGGACAGGGCGGCGAAAAACTGTTTTTT. The chain carries TRBV5-1 and TRBJ1-4; 8 bases line up with TRBD1. J was trimmed by 8 bases and V by 1 base; bases with no gene match: 7. CDR3 length equals 15 residues. The germline V gene encodes CDR1 SGHRS and CDR2 YFSETQ.

The chain carries TRBV5-6 and TRBJ2-1; D possibly corresponds to TRBD2 (6 bases). Germline V gives CDR1 SGHDT, CDR2 YYEEEE. This CDR3 is 17 amino acids long. With 4 bases removed from V and 2 bases from J, the gap between germline ends came to 19 bases. In DNA form, the CDR3 reads TGTGCCAGCAGCCCGCCCCCCGGCAGGGAGGCCTACAATGAGCAGTTCTTC. Translating it yields CASSPPPGREAYNEQFF.

This clone has a single count. The chain joins TRBV6-5 to TRBJ1-4, with D possibly TRBD1 on 5 matching bases. Germline assignment: CDR1 MNHEY and CDR2 SVGAGI. The CDR3 length is 14 residues. Trimming took off 8 bases at V and 0 bases at J, with 10 bases between the two ends. The CDR3 here is CASGGGATNEKLFF. CDR3 DNA sequence: TGTGCCAGCGGGGGAGGCGCAACTAATGAAAAACTGTTTTTT.

The chain links TRBV30 to TRBJ1-4, with a possible D match to TRBD1 (5 bases). The CDR3 runs 14 residues. CDR1 and CDR2 (germline): GTSNPN, SVGIG (reference sequence). Trimming took 0 bases from V and 5 from J, leaving 10 bases between them. As DNA, the CDR3 is TGTGCCTGGAGTGTACGTTGGGGGAATGAAAAACTGTTTTTT. Translating gives CAWSVRWGNEKLFF. Using reference TRBV30 and TRBJ1-4 for the parts outside the CDR3, the full variable domain is SQTIHQWPATLVQPVGSPLSLECTVEGTSNPNLYWYRQAAGRGLQLLFYSVGIGQISSEVPQNLSASRPQDRQFILSSKKLLLSDSGFYLCAWSVRWGNEKLFFGSGTQLSVL.

The gene calls are TRBV4-3 and TRBJ2-3; D possibly corresponds to TRBD1 (6 bases). Germline V gene data show CDR1 as LGHNA and CDR2 as YSLEER. The CDR3 is made up of 16 amino acids. The germline V and J ends were trimmed by 3 bases and 0 bases, with 13 bases remaining between them. The CDR3 coding sequence is TGCGCCAGCAGCCAGCAGGGGCAGGGGAGCACAGATACGCAGTATTTT. It yields the protein CASSQQGQGSTDTQYF.

The CDR3 nucleotides are TGTGCCAGCAGCCAGGACAGTCAGGTGGGAGAGACCCAGTACTTC. Its protein is CASSQDSQVGETQYF. J is TRBJ2-5 and V is TRBV7-8, with D perhaps matching TRBD1 (6 bases). Germline V gene lookup returns CDR1 SGHVS and CDR2 FQNEAQ. The CDR3 has 15 amino acids. With 5 bases removed from V and 4 bases from J, the gap between germline ends came to 17 bases.

The gene calls are TRBV7-9 and TRBJ2-7; TRBD1 agrees at 10 bases. The CDR3 length is 15 residues. Germline-derived CDR1 and CDR2 are SEHNR and FQNEAQ (reference sequence). J gave up 2 bases and V 4 bases, and 5 bases lay outside the gene matches. The chain's CDR3 is CASSSGTGATYEQYF. The CDR3 coding sequence is TGTGCCAGCAGCTCCGGGACAGGGGCTACCTACGAGCAGTACTTC.

The chain carries TRBV9 and TRBJ1-1, with D maybe TRBD1 (5 bases). Germline V gene data show CDR1 as SGDLS and CDR2 as YYNGEE. The V end was cut by 2 bases, the J end by 6 bases, with 11 bases between. The CDR3 runs 13 residues. This CDR3 reads CASSVTGEAEAFF. CDR3 DNA: TGTGCCAGCAGCGTTACAGGTGAGGCTGAAGCTTTCTTT.

The chain employs TRBV6-5 and TRBJ2-1; 15 nucleotides align to TRBD2. CDR3 length: 15 amino acids. The ends lost 4 bases at V and 10 bases at J; junction bases unmatched: 5. CDR1 and CDR2 (germline): MNHEY, SVGAGI. CDR3 sequence (DNA): TGTGCCAGCAGTTCCGGGACTAGCGGGAGGAGGGAGCAGTTCTTC. Protein: CASSSGTSGRREQFF.

This chain links TRBV30 with TRBJ1-6; a weak D match, TRBD1 (6 bases). CDR1 is GTSNPN and CDR2 is SVGIG in the germline V gene (reference sequence). The CDR3 totals 12 residues. Trimming took 3 bases from V and 10 from J, leaving 10 bases between them. CDR3 DNA: TGTGCCTGGAGGGGGGGCGGATCACCCCTCCACTTT. It translates to CAWRGGGSPLHF.

The chain recombines TRBV28 with TRBJ2-1; tentative D call: TRBD2 (5 bases). The CDR3 has 14 amino acids. The ends were cut back, 6 bases at V and 9 bases at J, with 18 bases in the middle. Germline V gene sequence: CDR1 MDHEN, CDR2 SYDVKM. CDR3 sequence reads: CASSSSGGVGEQFF. DNA of the CDR3: TGTGCCAGCAGCTCGAGTGGAGGTGTAGGTGAGCAGTTCTTC.

The genes are TRBV6-1 and TRBJ2-1; tentative D call: TRBD1 (8 bases). Trimming shortened V by 6 bases and J by 3 bases, and 15 bases separated the two germline ends. The CDR3 consists of 15 residues. In germline, CDR1 is MNHNS, CDR2 SASEGT. CDR3 in amino acids: CASSGGGTGYNEQFF. In nucleotides, the CDR3 is TGTGCCAGCAGCGGGGGAGGGACAGGCTACAATGAGCAGTTCTTC.

The V call is TRBV19, the J call TRBJ2-2, with 9 bases identical to TRBD1. The CDR3 covers 16 residues. After removal of 3 bases from V and 6 bases from J, the junction contained 8 bases not matched to a gene. The germline gives CDR1 LNHDA, CDR2 SQIVND (reference sequence). The CDR3 protein is CASSITGTGSPGELFF. In DNA, the CDR3 is TGTGCCAGTAGTATTACGGGGACAGGGAGCCCCGGGGAGCTGTTTTTT.

This clone was counted a few times. This rearrangement joins TRBV2 to TRBJ2-3; D is uncertain. Trimming left V 0 bases short and J 5 bases short, with 3 bases between. Per germline, CDR1 SNHLY and CDR2 FYNNEI. There are 12 residues in the CDR3. The CDR3 coding sequence is TGTGCCAGCAGTGAAGCGCAAGATACGCAGTATTTT. Translated, it gives CASSEAQDTQYF.

The V and J genes are TRBV25-1 and TRBJ1-2; D possibly corresponds to TRBD1 (6 bases). The germline V gene encodes CDR1 MGHDK and CDR2 SYGVNS. This CDR3 has 13 amino acids. Trimming took 8 bases from V and 7 from J, leaving 17 bases between them. CDR3 region: CASGQSKLGGYTF. CDR3 bases: TGTGCCAGCGGACAGTCTAAATTAGGTGGCTACACCTTC.

This clone was seen a few times. The V call is TRBV7-2, the J call TRBJ1-1, with a possible D match to TRBD1 (6 bases). Trimming removed 4 bases at V and 1 base at J, with 7 bases between. Germline assignment: CDR1 SGHTA and CDR2 FQGNSA. The CDR3 is 13 amino acids. CDR3 protein: CASSSGQNTEAFF. Written as DNA, the CDR3 is TGTGCCAGCAGCTCGGGACAGAACACTGAAGCTTTCTTT.

The V gene is TRBV27, the J gene TRBJ2-4, with D tentatively TRBD1 (5 bases). The CDR3 is 16 residues long. The ends were cut back, 3 bases at V and 1 base at J, with 13 bases in the middle. Germline V CDR1 and CDR2: MNHEY, SMNVEV (reference sequence). The CDR3 nucleotides read TGTGCCAGCAGTTTCTTGGAAGGGGTTGCCAAAAACATTCAGTACTTC. It codes for CASSFLEGVAKNIQYF.

The chain recombines TRBV6-5 with TRBJ2-3; D gene uncertain. The CDR3 totals 16 residues. Looked up from germline, CDR1 is MNHEY and CDR2 is SVGAGI. With 0 bases removed from V and 1 base from J, the gap between germline ends came to 11 bases. The CDR3 loop reads CASSYSIHPRTDTQYF. In nucleotides, the CDR3 is TGTGCCAGCAGTTACTCGATCCATCCCCGCACAGATACGCAGTATTTT.

This clone has only one observation. The chain joins TRBV28 to TRBJ2-6, with 7 bases that match TRBD1. CDR1 is MDHEN, CDR2 SYDVKM, per germline. V shed 4 bases and J 4 bases; nucleotides not matched to a gene: 7. CDR3 size: 16 residues. CDR3: CASSSRQGTGANVLTF. The CDR3 bases are TGTGCCAGCAGTTCTCGACAGGGAACCGGGGCCAACGTCCTGACTTTC.

The CDR3 here is CASCLQATNTEAFF. DNA of the CDR3: TGTGCCAGCTGCTTACAGGCCACGAACACTGAAGCTTTCTTT. This chain connects TRBV6-5 to TRBJ1-1, with a possible D match to TRBD1 (5 bases). CDR1 is MNHEY, CDR2 SVGAGI, per germline. The CDR3 has 14 amino acids. V was clipped by 8 bases and J by 1 base, with 14 bases between them.

The rearrangement links TRBV30 to TRBJ2-5, with TRBD2 identical over 7 bases. CDR3 length: 13 amino acids. The germline V gene has CDR1 GTSNPN and CDR2 SVGIG (reference sequence). J was trimmed by 6 bases and V by 2 bases; bases with no gene match: 6. CDR3 nucleotides: TGTGCCTGGAGTCAGCGGGGTCAGCAGACCCAGTACTTC. This translates into CAWSQRGQQTQYF.

V and J are TRBV11-2 and TRBJ2-5; the D gene is possibly TRBD1 (5 bases). The CDR3 is 15 amino acids. Germline V gene data show CDR1 as SGHAT and CDR2 as FQNNGV. V gave up 5 bases and J gave up 2 bases, with 15 bases separating them. CDR3 sequence (DNA): TGTGCCAGCAGCGCGCTGCTGCAGGGACAAGAGACCCAGTACTTC. The encoded protein is CASSALLQGQETQYF.